The sequence of this TCR beta chain was determined in a study of T cells after yellow fever vaccination (dated by TCRdb to the late 2010s). At the level of the whole study: Libraries from fractions with low cell numbers were prepared with the SMART-Seq v4 Ultra Low Input RNA kit. To track T-cell clones before and after primary and booster YFV17D yellow fever vaccination, bulk TCR alpha and beta repertoires were sequenced longitudinally. Two healthy male donors made up the cohort, one aged 18 to 29 years and the other aged 30 to 40 years. Blood was collected at multiple timepoints before and after primary and secondary immunization, and bulk PBMC replicates and cell subsets were isolated.

Reading the label with the study, this specimen's treatment or condition is: live attenuated yellow fever vaccine strain. PBMCs were isolated from peripheral blood using a standard Ficoll-Paque protocol. Dynabeads CD4 and CD8 positive selection kits were used to isolate the CD4 and CD8 T-cell fractions. TriZol was used to extract RNA from bulk PBMCs, from CD4 and CD8 fractions, and from dextramer-positive and dextramer-negative fractions. The investigation overall reported the following: Because abundant contaminating clonotypes from the bulk population could be contained in FACS-sorted repertoires, computational filtering was required. Compared with the primary T-cell response, the secondary T-cell response was weaker but faster, peaking on day 5 rather than day 15. A small share of clonotypes occurred in both CD4 and CD8 compartments, likely arising from convergent recombination. The study included only a couple of donors, which limits how far the findings can be generalized. After the booster, most clones that had expanded after primary vaccination were detected again (approximately 95% of CD4 and 88% of CD8), suggesting broad maintenance of memory.

The sequencer was an Illumina NovaSeq 6000. TCR cDNA was made using 5'RACE template switching, a step that added a universal primer site and unique molecular identifiers. Priming of cDNA synthesis was performed from both the TCR alpha and TCR beta constant segments. Library amplification used two PCR steps, and the second PCR step added sample barcodes and sequencing adapters. Sequencing of libraries was performed on Illumina HiSeq 2500 (2x100 bp) or NovaSeq (2x150 bp). Per the source publication's procedure: Demultiplexing of reads and collapsing into UMI consensus sequences were performed with MIGEC, and V(D)J alignment was carried out with MiXCR. Vaccine-responding clonotypes were identified with edgeR using replicate PBMC samples, with FDR below 0.01 and a log2 fold change above 5 up to day 15 being required. Each bulk clonotype was labeled CD4 or CD8 based on which sequenced repertoire, CD4 or CD8, contained the clonotype at higher abundance. Using fastp at Q25 and MiXCR, TCRdb reprocessed the public reads and kept productive beta chains. Duplicate CDR3 protein sequences are folded into a single record with the most common DNA and genes. The V and J calls here are based on TCRdb, not the publication. A total of under 150,000 distinct CDR3 sequences appear in this sample, 12% to 15% of them only once. The ten largest clones represent approximately 43% of the sample.

As regards this clonotype: There is no known antigen for this receptor. No base quality values were provided; no much bigger clone lies one nucleotide off.

The TCR was taken from a man aged 18 to 30 who received the YFV17D yellow fever vaccine. This material consisted of CD8+ T cells sorted from PBMCs, taken 5 days after the yellow fever booster vaccination.

The nucleotide sequence reads as follows: TGTGCCAGCAGTTTATGGGCGGGGGGGTCCAGCAATGAGCAGTTCTTC. This encodes CASSLWAGGSSNEQFF. The chain couples TRBV12-3 or TRBV12-4 to TRBJ2-1, with 9 bases in between that match TRBD2. Counted from cysteine to phenylalanine, this CDR3 has 16 amino acids. The DNA shown is the 48-base CDR3, in frame from base 1. Germline trimming: 2 bases from V, 6 bases from J; junction bases outside gene matches: 8.